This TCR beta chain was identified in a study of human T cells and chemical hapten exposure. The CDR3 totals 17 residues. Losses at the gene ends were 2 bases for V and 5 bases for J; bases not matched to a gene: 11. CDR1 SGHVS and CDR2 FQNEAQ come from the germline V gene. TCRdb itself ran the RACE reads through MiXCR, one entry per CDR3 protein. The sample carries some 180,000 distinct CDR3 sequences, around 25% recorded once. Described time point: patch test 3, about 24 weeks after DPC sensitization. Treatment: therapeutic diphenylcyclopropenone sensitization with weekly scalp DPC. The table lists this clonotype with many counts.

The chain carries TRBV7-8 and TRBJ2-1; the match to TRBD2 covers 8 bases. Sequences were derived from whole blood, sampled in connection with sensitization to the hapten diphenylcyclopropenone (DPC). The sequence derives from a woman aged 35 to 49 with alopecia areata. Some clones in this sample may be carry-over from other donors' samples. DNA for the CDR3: TGTGCCAGCAGCTTAAGACTAACTAGCGGACGCGACAATGAGCAGTTCTTC. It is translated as CASSLRLTSGRDNEQFF.